A single sample is the source of the 22 T cell receptor beta chains below, sequenced in a study of technical replicates of blood from several donors (TCRdb year 2017). Libraries were constructed by the immunoSEQ multiplex PCR assay. In TCRdb, the immuneACCESS table is reduced to in-frame sequences with V and J assigned. These tables do not hold every clone; where another copy was compared, an unresolved V gene accounts for under half, and the others remain unexplained. This sample comprises roughly 50,000 clones, over 85% of them detected only once. Less than 5.5% of the sample is in the top ten clones. The sequenced material came from PBMCs. All receptors come from a human donor in good health. Some clones in this sample may be carry-over from other donors' samples.

The gene calls are TRBV11-1 and TRBJ1-1; 7 bases match TRBD1. V shed 2 bases, J shed 10 bases, and the junction held 10 bases outside the gene matches. Germline CDR1 is SGHAT and CDR2 is FQDESV (reference sequence). The CDR3 is 14 amino acids. CDR3 residues: CASSLTIGGRGAFF. The CDR3, as DNA: TGTGCCAGCAGCTTAACGATAGGGGGCCGGGGAGCTTTCTTT.

The chain joins TRBV5-1 to TRBJ2-1, with D perhaps TRBD1 (5 bases). With 0 bases removed from V and 5 bases from J, the gap between germline ends came to 18 bases. CDR1 is SGHRS and CDR2 is YFSETQ in the germline V gene. CDR3 length: 17 residues. The CDR3 DNA is TGCGCCAGCAGCTTGGGTGTACAGGAACTCTTTCACAATGAGCAGTTCTTC. It codes for CASSLGVQELFHNEQFF.

The gene calls are TRBV6-6 and TRBJ1-2; D is ambiguous. This CDR3 is 11 amino acids long. V was trimmed by 6 bases and J by 8 bases, leaving 10 bases between them. The V gene's germline CDR1 is MNHNY and CDR2 SVGAGI (reference sequence). The CDR3 loop reads CASSPLEGYTF. CDR3 DNA sequence: TGTGCCAGCAGCCCTCTAGAGGGCTACACCTTC.

The V call is TRBV6-5, the J call TRBJ1-1; a weak D match, TRBD1 (6 bases). Looked up from germline, CDR1 is MNHEY and CDR2 is SVGAGI. The CDR3 has 13 amino acids. Trimming pared 5 bases from V and 4 bases from J, leaving 11 bases between. This CDR3 reads CASSPTGSTEAFF. In DNA, the CDR3 is TGTGCCAGCAGTCCAACAGGGAGCACTGAAGCTTTCTTT.

The V and J genes are TRBV10-3 and TRBJ2-1; the D gene is possibly TRBD1 (6 bases). CDR1 is ENHRY and CDR2 is SYGVKD in the germline V gene. V lost 0 bases and J lost 7, with 16 bases in between. The CDR3 contains 16 residues. CDR3 coding DNA: TGTGCCATCAGTGAGTCATATGAGACAGGAGGAAATGAGCAGTTCTTC. Residues: CAISESYETGGNEQFF.

This sequence joins TRBV7-9 and TRBJ2-5; D is perhaps TRBD1 (5 bases). Trimming took 0 bases from V and 4 from J, leaving 15 bases between them. Germline CDR1 SEHNR, CDR2 FQNEAQ (reference sequence). The CDR3 contains 16 residues. In nucleotides, the CDR3 is TGTGCCAGCAGCTTAGCGGGTCTCCCAGGGTTAGAGACCCAGTACTTC. Translating it yields CASSLAGLPGLETQYF.

This chain links TRBV4-1 with TRBJ1-4; D unresolved. The V and J ends lost 1 base and 4 bases respectively, with 10 bases between them. The CDR3 sequence is 15 residues long. The germline V gene encodes CDR1 MGHRA and CDR2 YSYEKL. This CDR3 reads CASSQAGLFNEKLFF. CDR3 nucleotides: TGCGCCAGCAGCCAAGCGGGGTTGTTTAATGAAAAACTGTTTTTT.

The chain has TRBV7-9 and TRBJ2-7; D call uncertain. Germline V gene sequence: CDR1 SEHNR, CDR2 FQNEAQ (reference sequence). The CDR3 runs 13 residues. V dropped 5 bases and J dropped 1 base, with 9 bases sitting between them. The CDR3 region has the DNA TGTGCCAGCAGCCACACCTTATCCTACGAGCAGTACTTC. This translates into CASSHTLSYEQYF.

The chain carries TRBV4-2 and TRBJ2-1; 9 nucleotides match TRBD2. J lost 7 bases, V lost 0 bases, and 7 bases had no gene match. The CDR3 extends over 16 amino acids. Germline V gene data show CDR1 as LGHNA and CDR2 as YNFKEQ. This CDR3 reads CASSQEGGGAGNEQFF. The CDR3 region has the DNA TGTGCCAGCAGCCAAGAAGGCGGGGGGGCCGGGAATGAGCAGTTCTTC.

The V call is TRBV2, the J call TRBJ1-4; TRBD1 aligns across 8 bases. In germline, CDR1 is SNHLY, CDR2 FYNNEI. CDR3 length: 17 residues. V lost 4 bases to trimming and J lost 0 bases; unmatched junction nucleotides: 7. In DNA form, the CDR3 reads TGTGCCAGCAGTGCCAGGGGGCTAACTTCAACTAATGAAAAACTGTTTTTT. Translating gives CASSARGLTSTNEKLFF. Looking up the rest from reference TRBV2 and TRBJ1-4 gives the full variable domain: EPEVTQTPSHQVTQMGQEVILRCVPISNHLYFYWYRQILGQKVEFLVSFYNNEISEKSEIFDDQFSVERPDGSNFTLKIRSTKLEDSAMYFCASSARGLTSTNEKLFFGSGTQLSVL.

The CDR3 sequence: CASSQDRGSSYEQYF. DNA for the CDR3: TGTGCCAGCAGCCAAGACAGGGGGAGCTCCTACGAGCAGTACTTC. The genes are TRBV4-2 and TRBJ2-7; TRBD1 agrees at 7 bases. The CDR3 contains 15 residues. Unmatched junction bases numbered 2, after V lost 0 bases and J lost 0 bases. From germline, CDR1 is LGHNA and CDR2 YNFKEQ.

The genes are TRBV4-1 and TRBJ2-1, with 7 bases fitting TRBD1. The germline V gene encodes CDR1 MGHRA and CDR2 YSYEKL. J lost 4 bases, V lost 1 base, and 4 bases had no gene match. The CDR3 is made up of 15 amino acids. CDR3 in amino acids: CASSQAGDRYNEQFF. As DNA, the CDR3 is TGCGCCAGCAGCCAAGCCGGGGACAGATACAATGAGCAGTTCTTC.

This chain links TRBV5-1 with TRBJ2-5; D may be TRBD1 (6 bases). V was cut by 4 bases and J by 2 bases, with 12 bases left in between. The CDR3 sequence is 14 residues long. Germline V gene data show CDR1 as SGHRS and CDR2 as YFSETQ. The CDR3 is CASSPGTQQETQYF. As DNA, the CDR3 is TGCGCCAGCAGCCCCGGGACACAACAAGAGACCCAGTACTTC.

J is TRBJ2-1 and V is TRBV7-9; 9 bases map to TRBD2. The CDR3 loop spans 18 amino acids. Per the germline V gene, CDR1 is SEHNR and CDR2 is FQNEAQ (reference sequence). Trimming removed 3 bases from V and 7 bases from J; junction bases left unmatched: 16. CDR3 sequence (DNA): TGTGCCAGCAGCTTTACCCCGTGGGGACTAGCTTTAAAGAATGAGCAGTTCTTC. Encoded protein: CASSFTPWGLALKNEQFF. Variable domain in full (rest from reference TRBV7-9 and TRBJ2-1): DTGVSQNPRHKITKRGQNVTFRCDPISEHNRLYWYRQTLGQGPEFLTYFQNEAQLEKSRLLSDRFSAERPKGSFSTLEIQRTEQGDSAMYLCASSFTPWGLALKNEQFFGPGTRLTVL.

The chain couples TRBV27 to TRBJ1-1, with no clear D. The V end was cut by 7 bases, the J end by 5 bases, with 20 bases between. The CDR3 runs 15 residues. Germline CDR1 is MNHEY and CDR2 is SMNVEV (reference sequence). CDR3 DNA sequence: TGTGCCAGCAACACCTTGGAGAGGGCGAGGACTGAAGCTTTCTTT. Its translation: CASNTLERARTEAFF.

The rearrangement joins TRBV5-1 to TRBJ2-7; D not resolved. CDR1 is SGHRS, CDR2 YFSETQ, per germline. CDR3 length equals 14 residues. V gave up 4 bases and J gave up 1 base, with 12 bases separating them. This CDR3 reads CASSSAAPSYEQYF. The CDR3 region has the DNA TGCGCCAGCAGCAGTGCGGCACCGTCCTACGAGCAGTACTTC.

Only a few counts were recorded for this clone. The chain uses TRBV6-5 and TRBJ1-2, with TRBD1 matching over 10 bases. Per the germline V gene, CDR1 is MNHEY and CDR2 is SVGAGI. The CDR3 totals 13 residues. V lost 9 bases to trimming and J lost 5 bases; unmatched junction nucleotides: 6. This CDR3 reads CASRQGAGYGYTF. The CDR3 nucleotides are TGTGCCAGTCGACAGGGGGCTGGGTATGGCTACACCTTC.

The chain recombines TRBV10-1 with TRBJ1-4, with D perhaps matching TRBD1 (5 bases). The V gene's germline CDR1 is WNHNN and CDR2 SYGVQD (reference sequence). Trimming took off 1 base at V and 0 bases at J, with 27 bases between the two ends. This CDR3 contains 22 residues. As DNA, the CDR3 is TGCGCCAGCAGTGAGTGGGGCTTCGGCAAAGGGGTTTACACCACAACTAATGAAAAACTGTTTTTT. This gives the protein CASSEWGFGKGVYTTTNEKLFF.

V is TRBV11-1 and J is TRBJ2-7; D might be TRBD2 (6 bases). V was cut by 4 bases and J by 2 bases, with 18 bases left in between. The length of the CDR3 is 16 residues. Per germline, CDR1 SGHAT and CDR2 FQDESV (reference sequence). The CDR3: CASSSLRWAGTYEQYF. The CDR3 region has the DNA TGTGCCAGCAGCTCCCTCCGATGGGCGGGAACCTACGAGCAGTACTTC.

The chain uses TRBV10-1 and TRBJ2-3; possibly TRBD2 for D (7 bases). The CDR3 has 15 residues. The germline V gene encodes CDR1 WNHNN and CDR2 SYGVQD (reference sequence). Trimming removed 7 bases from V and 2 bases from J, with 16 bases in between. CDR3 in DNA: TGCGCCAGCACCCTGGGGGGGGCTTTCACAGATACGCAGTATTTT. Amino acids: CASTLGGAFTDTQYF.

The table lists this clone with a count of one. The V call is TRBV27, the J call TRBJ2-5; 10 nucleotides align to TRBD1. Germline assignment: CDR1 MNHEY and CDR2 SMNVEV (reference sequence). This CDR3 contains 15 residues. V gave up 4 bases and J gave up 1 base; unmatched junction bases: 3. CDR3 protein: CASSSRDRGQETQYF. The CDR3 coding sequence is TGTGCCAGCAGTTCCCGGGACAGGGGCCAAGAGACCCAGTACTTC.

The V call is TRBV2, the J call TRBJ1-2, with 7 bases that match TRBD1. V lost 6 bases to trimming and J lost 3 bases; unmatched junction nucleotides: 4. CDR1 is SNHLY, CDR2 FYNNEI, per germline. The CDR3 loop spans 13 amino acids. Here the CDR3 reads CASRVGTDYGYTF. The CDR3 DNA reads TGTGCCAGCAGGGTAGGGACAGACTATGGCTACACCTTC.